Shown below are 30 T cell receptor beta chains from a single sample sequenced in a study of blood T cell repertoires in COVID-19. The repertoire was sequenced with immunoSEQ multiplex PCR; TCRdb's copy has only in-frame clones and lacks some. The repertoire holds about 65,000 clones, about 83% seen once, with roughly a tenth in the top ten. The sample comprised peripheral blood. All receptors come from a man aged 45-65 years with COVID-19, enrolled during active disease.

The CDR3 DNA follows: TGCGCCAGCAGTGGACTAGCGGGACCACCCGATACGCAGTATTTT. Encoded protein: CASSGLAGPPDTQYF. The chain has TRBV5-1 and TRBJ2-3; TRBD2 matches 12 bases. Losses at the gene ends were 5 bases for V and 6 bases for J; bases not matched to a gene: 7. Per germline, CDR1 SGHRS and CDR2 YFSETQ. The CDR3 runs 15 residues.

The V gene is TRBV6-5, the J gene TRBJ2-7; 9 positions agree with TRBD1. The V gene end was trimmed by 8 bases and the J gene end by 6 bases; junction bases not matched to a gene: 11. The CDR3 is 14 amino acids. The germline V gene encodes CDR1 MNHEY and CDR2 SVGAGI. DNA of the CDR3: TGTGCCAGCTGGCCGGGACAGGGCAACGGCGAGCAGTACTTC. As protein: CASWPGQGNGEQYF.

The V call is TRBV29-1, the J call TRBJ1-2; TRBD1 is a possible D gene (6 bases). V shed 7 bases and J shed 4 bases, with 13 bases lying between them. Per the germline V gene, CDR1 is SQVTM and CDR2 is ANQGSEA. The CDR3 consists of 12 residues. CDR3 in amino acids: CSAAGTPYGYTF. The CDR3 DNA reads TGCAGCGCCGCCGGGACACCCTATGGCTACACCTTC. Combining the CDR3 with reference TRBV29-1 and TRBJ1-2 gives the whole variable domain SAVISQKPSRDICQRGTSLTIQCQVDSQVTMMFWYRQQPGQSLTLIATANQGSEATYESGFVIDKFPISRPNLTFSTLTVSNMSPEDSSIYLCSAAGTPYGYTFGSGTRLTVV.

The chain links TRBV30 to TRBJ1-3, with 10 bases aligning to TRBD1. Trimming took 2 bases from V and 4 from J; bases not matched to a gene: 5. CDR3 length: 15 amino acids. In germline, CDR1 is GTSNPN, CDR2 SVGIG (reference sequence). The CDR3 loop is CAWSPGQGVGNTIYF. CDR3 nucleotide sequence: TGTGCCTGGAGTCCCGGACAGGGGGTCGGAAACACCATATATTTT. The full variable domain, rest sourced from reference TRBV30 and TRBJ1-3, is SQTIHQWPATLVQPVGSPLSLECTVEGTSNPNLYWYRQAAGRGLQLLFYSVGIGQISSEVPQNLSASRPQDRQFILSSKKLLLSDSGFYLCAWSPGQGVGNTIYFGEGSWLTVV.

J is TRBJ2-7 and V is TRBV5-1, with D hard to call. From germline, CDR1 is SGHRS and CDR2 YFSETQ. Trimming pared 4 bases from V and 3 bases from J, leaving 8 bases between. The CDR3 is made up of 12 amino acids. CDR3: CASSRPGYEQYF. Written as DNA, the CDR3 is TGCGCCAGCAGCCGCCCAGGCTACGAGCAGTACTTC.

V gene TRBV28 combines with J gene TRBJ1-4, with D possibly being TRBD1 (6 bases). CDR1 is MDHEN, CDR2 SYDVKM, per germline. The CDR3 is made up of 18 amino acids. Trimming shortened V by 2 bases and J by 0 bases, and 16 bases separated the two germline ends. CDR3 nucleotide sequence: TGTGCCAGCAGTTTAGGATTTGGGACAATTGCAACTAATGAAAAACTGTTTTTT. Translated: CASSLGFGTIATNEKLFF.

The V gene is TRBV3-1 (or the pseudogene TRBV3-2), the J gene TRBJ1-1; perhaps TRBD1 as D (6 bases). Trimming cost V 2 bases and J 5 bases, with 12 bases left between them. CDR1 and CDR2 (germline): LGHDT, YNNKEL (reference sequence). There are 14 residues in the CDR3. The CDR3 region is CASSQTGRRTEAFF. The CDR3 DNA reads TGTGCCAGCAGCCAAACAGGGAGAAGAACTGAAGCTTTCTTT.

The chain employs TRBV12-3 or TRBV12-4 and TRBJ2-7; D unresolved. V was pared by 3 bases and J by 0 bases, with 6 bases between. The CDR3 has 13 amino acids. CDR3 protein: CASSFPSSYEQYF. CDR3 DNA sequence: TGTGCCAGCAGTTTTCCCTCCTCCTACGAGCAGTACTTC.

The count of this clone is one. The CDR3 region has the DNA TGTGCCAGCAGTTTATCTCGGGTAGTTCAGCCCCAGCATTTT. Its translation: CASSLSRVVQPQHF. This rearrangement joins TRBV28 to TRBJ1-5; D is ambiguous. Looked up from germline, CDR1 is MDHEN and CDR2 is SYDVKM. V was shortened by 1 base and J by 6 bases, with 10 bases between the two germline ends. CDR3 length: 14 amino acids. The full variable domain, with the rest looked up from reference TRBV28 and TRBJ1-5, is DVKVTQSSRYLVKRTGEKVFLECVQDMDHENMFWYRQDPGLGLRLIYFSYDVKMKEKGDIPEGYSVSREKKERFSLILESASTNQTSMYLCASSLSRVVQPQHFGDGTRLSIL.

The V call is TRBV21-1, the J call TRBJ2-3; the table's D gene call, TRBD1, was not cross checked with the DNA. TRBV21-1 is flagged as a pseudogene. This CDR3 is built from 19 residues. CDR3: CASSKAQPRQGESTDTQYF. The CDR3 DNA is TGTGCCAGCAGCAAAGCCCAGCCGCGACAGGGGGAGAGTACAGATACGCAGTATTTT.

Worth noting for this clone: Within the sample, other DNA sequences also encode this same CDR3. The CDR3 nucleotides are TGTGCCTGGAGTGTACGGGAAGAGACCCAGTACTTC. Translation: CAWSVREETQYF. The chain combines TRBV30 with TRBJ2-5; D is ambiguous. CDR3 size: 12 residues. V was shortened by 0 bases and J by 3 bases, with 5 bases between the two germline ends. Looked up from germline, CDR1 is GTSNPN and CDR2 is SVGIG (reference sequence). The full variable domain, in which reference TRBV30 and TRBJ2-5 provide the parts outside the CDR3, is SQTIHQWPATLVQPVGSPLSLECTVEGTSNPNLYWYRQAAGRGLQLLFYSVGIGQISSEVPQNLSASRPQDRQFILSSKKLLLSDSGFYLCAWSVREETQYFGPGTRLLVL.

The chain carries TRBV5-1 and TRBJ2-6; 11 bases match TRBD2. The CDR3 covers 18 residues. The ends lost 3 bases at V and 0 bases at J; junction bases unmatched: 5. From germline, CDR1 is SGHRS and CDR2 YFSETQ. CDR3 in amino acids: CASSSLAGGLSGANVLTF. Here the CDR3 DNA reads TGCGCCAGCAGCTCCCTAGCGGGAGGTCTCTCTGGGGCCAACGTCCTGACTTTC.

The chain combines TRBV28 with TRBJ1-1; D remains unclear. Trimming stripped 6 bases from V and 3 bases from J, with 5 bases between. The CDR3 consists of 11 residues. Germline V gives CDR1 MDHEN, CDR2 SYDVKM. CDR3 in amino acids: CASSSHTEAFF. The CDR3 region has the DNA TGTGCCAGCAGCTCCCACACTGAAGCTTTCTTT.

The rearrangement uses TRBV10-1 and TRBJ2-1; D ambiguous. The CDR3 spans 16 residues. Germline CDR1 and CDR2: WNHNN and SYGVQD (reference sequence). V was pared by 0 bases and J by 4 bases, with 13 bases between. The CDR3 is CASSESLLPMYNEQFF. The CDR3 DNA is TGCGCCAGCAGTGAGTCGCTACTACCCATGTACAATGAGCAGTTCTTC.

V gene TRBV6-5 combines with J gene TRBJ2-1; TRBD1 agrees at 8 bases. J was trimmed by 5 bases and V by 6 bases; bases with no gene match: 3. CDR3 size: 13 residues. CDR1 is MNHEY and CDR2 is SVGAGI in the germline V gene. The CDR3 reads CASSQGAHNEQFF. Here the CDR3 DNA reads TGTGCCAGCAGCCAGGGGGCTCACAATGAGCAGTTCTTC.

This clone occurred a few times. V and J are TRBV29-1 and TRBJ1-5; perhaps TRBD1 as D (5 bases). CDR1 SQVTM and CDR2 ANQGSEA come from the germline V gene. Trimming shortened V by 6 bases and J by 3 bases, and 9 bases separated the two germline ends. The CDR3 has 12 amino acids. The CDR3 sequence is CSVGDFNQPQHF. CDR3 sequence (DNA): TGCAGCGTGGGGGACTTCAATCAGCCCCAGCATTTT.

Only one count was recorded for this clone. V usage is TRBV5-1 and J usage is TRBJ1-1, with D perhaps TRBD1 (5 bases). V lost 4 bases and J 10 bases, leaving 23 bases between the germline ends. Looked up from germline, CDR1 is SGHRS and CDR2 is YFSETQ. This CDR3 has 15 residues. In DNA, the CDR3 is TGCGCCAGCAGCGCGTCCGGCGGGGCTAACGGAGGAGCTTTCTTT. Amino acid sequence: CASSASGGANGGAFF.

V usage is TRBV7-3 and J usage is TRBJ2-2; 10 nucleotides line up with TRBD2. This CDR3 has 15 residues. In germline, CDR1 is SGHTA, CDR2 FQGTGA. The J segment lost 4 bases and the V segment lost 4 bases, leaving 3 bases of the junction unmatched. The CDR3 nucleotides read TGTGCCAGCAGCTCGAGCGGGAGGGGCACCGGGGAGCTGTTTTTT. It yields the protein CASSSSGRGTGELFF.

The chain joins TRBV7-9 to TRBJ2-7; the match to TRBD2 covers 9 bases. This CDR3 has 15 amino acids. Trimming at V came to 4 bases and at J to 3 bases, leaving 7 bases not matched to a gene. Germline-derived CDR1 and CDR2 are SEHNR and FQNEAQ (reference sequence). The CDR3 nucleotides read TGTGCCAGCAGCTCCATAGCGGGAGACCGCTACGAGCAGTACTTC. Its protein product is CASSSIAGDRYEQYF.

The chain uses TRBV18 and TRBJ2-3; perhaps TRBD1 as D (6 bases). The CDR3 runs 13 residues. Germline-derived CDR1 and CDR2 are KGHSH and LQKENI. The germline V and J ends were trimmed by 6 bases and 5 bases, with 12 bases remaining between them. CDR3 sequence reads: CASSQGQLDTQYF. The CDR3 nucleotides are TGTGCCAGCTCCCAAGGACAGCTAGATACGCAGTATTTT.

The chain recombines TRBV11-1 with TRBJ2-1; no clear D gene. V was pared by 1 base and J by 1 base, with 8 bases between. From germline, CDR1 is SGHAT and CDR2 FQDESV (reference sequence). The CDR3 covers 15 residues. The CDR3 is CASSLERVSYNEQFF. The CDR3 DNA reads as TGTGCCAGCAGCTTAGAACGGGTTTCCTACAATGAGCAGTTCTTC.

This clone was recorded once. The chain has TRBV19 and TRBJ2-7; the D gene is possibly TRBD2 (5 bases). Germline lookup yields CDR1 LNHDA and CDR2 SQIVND (reference sequence). This CDR3 has 15 amino acids. V lost 1 base, J lost 4 bases, and 14 bases lay in between. Here the CDR3 reads CASSIGKGGPYEQYF. In DNA, the CDR3 is TGTGCCAGTAGTATAGGTAAAGGAGGACCATACGAGCAGTACTTC.

For the CDR3, the DNA is TGTGCCAGCAGTGACAGACAGCCTGCAACTAATGAAAAACTGTTTTTT. Translating gives CASSDRQPATNEKLFF. The chain carries TRBV2 and TRBJ1-4; tentative D call: TRBD1 (5 bases). V lost 3 bases and J 0 bases, leaving 11 bases between the germline ends. The CDR3 length is 16 residues. Germline lookup yields CDR1 SNHLY and CDR2 FYNNEI.

The J gene is TRBJ1-3, the V gene TRBV5-4; D may be TRBD1 (5 bases). There are 15 residues in the CDR3. V lost 0 bases, J lost 3 bases, and 10 bases lay in between. Looked up from germline, CDR1 is SGHNT and CDR2 is YYREEE (reference sequence). The CDR3 reads CASSLVQGGGNTIYF. The CDR3 DNA is TGTGCCAGCAGCTTGGTCCAGGGTGGTGGAAACACCATATATTTT.

The gene calls are TRBV10-3 and TRBJ1-1; 8 nucleotides line up with TRBD1. The germline V gene encodes CDR1 ENHRY and CDR2 SYGVKD. CDR3 size: 15 residues. The ends lost 0 bases at V and 3 bases at J; junction bases unmatched: 3. CDR3 bases: TGTGCCATCAGTGAGTCGACAGGGGAGGACACTGAAGCTTTCTTT. Amino acids: CAISESTGEDTEAFF.

This rearrangement joins TRBV7-3 to TRBJ2-3, with D perhaps matching TRBD2 (7 bases). Trimming stripped 5 bases from V and 2 bases from J, with 17 bases between. The CDR3 contains 16 residues. Per germline, CDR1 SGHTA and CDR2 FQGTGA. This CDR3 reads CASSVRGGGSTDTQYF. The CDR3 coding sequence is TGTGCCAGCAGCGTTAGGGGGGGAGGCTCCACAGATACGCAGTATTTT.

DNA of the CDR3: TGTGCCAGCAAGATTCCGGGACAGCTTAACTATGGCTACACCTTC. This gives the protein CASKIPGQLNYGYTF. The rearrangement uses TRBV28 and TRBJ1-2; 7 bases agree with TRBD1. The J segment lost 1 base and the V segment lost 7 bases, leaving 9 bases of the junction unmatched. The CDR3 runs to 15 residues. Per the germline V gene, CDR1 is MDHEN and CDR2 is SYDVKM.

Details on this clone: The same CDR3 arises from other DNA sequences in this sample as well. The chain carries TRBV18 and TRBJ1-1; TRBD1 matches at 7 bases. CDR3 length equals 14 residues. The V gene's germline CDR1 is KGHSH and CDR2 LQKENI. V lost 3 bases and J lost 0; bases outside the gene matches: 1. CDR3 residues: CASSPDRVNTEAFF. The CDR3 DNA follows: TGTGCCAGCTCACCCGACAGGGTGAACACTGAAGCTTTCTTT.

The rearrangement uses TRBV12-5 and TRBJ2-7; D perhaps matches TRBD2 (7 bases). This CDR3 contains 13 residues. Germline loops: CDR1 LGHNT, CDR2 FRNRAP. V was pared by 7 bases and J by 0 bases, with 10 bases between. CDR3 sequence (DNA): TGTGCTAGTGACAGGGACTACTCCTACGAGCAGTACTTC. Amino acids: CASDRDYSYEQYF.

V gene TRBV11-2 combines with J gene TRBJ2-1; weak D call: TRBD2 (6 bases). Trimming cost V 2 bases and J 15 bases, with 17 bases left between them. The CDR3 is 13 residues long. Germline CDR1 reads SGHAT; CDR2 reads FQNNGV. The CDR3 DNA is TGTGCCAGCAGCTTAAGGGCGGAGGGCTCGCCGTTCTTC. Residues: CASSLRAEGSPFF.